This entry concerns a single T cell receptor beta chain. V shed 2 bases and J shed 2 bases, with 9 bases lying between them. The CDR3 extends over 14 amino acids. Per the germline V gene, CDR1 is GTSNPN and CDR2 is SVGIG (reference sequence). This entry comes from a study of OX40 agonist ivuxolimab in advanced cancers. The table came from immunoSEQ multiplex PCR; TCRdb's copy has only in-frame clones and leaves some out. The sample has under 40,000 clones; roughly 81% are singletons. It was autoimmune disease history or systemic immunosuppression that excluded patients. Sequenced material: CD4+ or CD8+ T cells sorted from blood, taken in a trial of the OX40 agonist ivuxolimab. This sequence was found in an adult with an advanced solid tumor such as melanoma, head and neck, liver or kidney cancer. The V and J genes are TRBV30 and TRBJ1-4, with no clear D. The CDR3 region has the DNA TGTGCCTGGAGTCCAGGACCGACTAATGAAAAACTGTTTTTT. This codes for CAWSPGPTNEKLFF.